Shown below are 17 T cell receptor beta chains from a single sample sequenced in a study of T cell repertoires in cytomegalovirus infection. MiXCR, applied by TCRdb to the reads, yields one record per CDR3 protein. Of some 350,000 distinct CDR3 sequences listed, about 35% were seen once; the top ten hold roughly 12%. Their specific antigens are unknown. The sample consisted of cultured PBMCs, taken from culture after CMV antigen stimulation. The receptors shown here come from a human donor in good health (CMV status not recorded). Some clones in this sample may be carry-over from other donors' samples.

This CDR3 is CASSLSAGLAPNEQFF. CDR3 in DNA: TGTGCCAGCAGCTTAAGCGCGGGACTAGCCCCCAATGAGCAGTTCTTC. The chain couples TRBV7-2 to TRBJ2-1, with 9 bases lining up with TRBD2. The CDR3 spans 16 residues. Germline V gene sequence: CDR1 SGHTA, CDR2 FQGNSA. Germline trimming cut 2 bases from V and 6 bases from J; bases unmatched to any gene: 8.

The gene calls are TRBV20-1 and TRBJ1-1, with D hard to call. This CDR3 is built from 15 residues. The germline V and J ends were trimmed by 1 base and 1 base, with 13 bases remaining between them. Germline CDR1 is DFQATT and CDR2 is SNEGSKA (reference sequence). The CDR3 DNA reads TGCAGTGCTAGAGCAGTTTTGAGTTCGAACACTGAAGCTTTCTTT. This codes for CSARAVLSSNTEAFF.

V gene TRBV7-8 combines with J gene TRBJ1-3; possibly TRBD1 for D (5 bases). V was pared by 4 bases and J by 4 bases, with 14 bases between. The CDR3 consists of 15 residues. CDR1 and CDR2 from the germline V gene are SGHVS and FQNEAQ. CDR3 sequence (DNA): TGTGCCAGCAGCTCGGGACGAGGCCGAGGAAACACCATATATTTT. This translates into CASSSGRGRGNTIYF.

This clonotype came up a few times. The chain has TRBV7-6 and TRBJ1-1; 7 nucleotides align to TRBD1. CDR1 and CDR2 from the germline V gene are SGHVS and FNYEAQ. J was trimmed by 5 bases and V by 2 bases; bases with no gene match: 8. The CDR3 loop spans 15 amino acids. The CDR3 DNA is TGTGCCAGCAGCTTACGGACAGGAGTAGAAACTGAAGCTTTCTTT. This codes for CASSLRTGVETEAFF.

V gene TRBV5-1 combines with J gene TRBJ2-1; a weak D match, TRBD2 (6 bases). This CDR3 comprises 15 residues. Germline CDR1 reads SGHRS; CDR2 reads YFSETQ. V lost 0 bases and J lost 1, with 8 bases in between. In nucleotides, the CDR3 is TGCGCCAGCAGCTTGGCGCTAGCGTCCTACAATGAGCAGTTCTTC. Encoded protein: CASSLALASYNEQFF. Full variable domain (rest looked up from reference TRBV5-1 and TRBJ2-1): KAGVTQTPRYLIKTRGQQVTLSCSPISGHRSVSWYQQTPGQGLQFLFEYFSETQRNKGNFPGRFSGRQFSNSRSEMNVSTLELGDSALYLCASSLALASYNEQFFGPGTRLTVL.

The chain has TRBV7-2 and TRBJ1-1; 9 nucleotides line up with TRBD1. After removal of 6 bases from V and 4 bases from J, the junction contained 6 bases not matched to a gene. From germline, CDR1 is SGHTA and CDR2 FQGNSA. The CDR3 runs 14 residues. CDR3 DNA sequence: TGTGCCAGCAGTCAGACGGACAGGGGCACTGAAGCTTTCTTT. The encoded protein is CASSQTDRGTEAFF.

This clonotype was seen more than once but under ten times. The chain is built from TRBV12-3 or TRBV12-4 and TRBJ2-1; 13 bases are shared with TRBD2. J was trimmed by 10 bases and V by 1 base; bases with no gene match: 13. The CDR3 runs 18 residues. CDR3 DNA: TGTGCCAGCAGTTTAGGGATCCCACTAGCGGGAGGGTTTGGAGAGCAGTTCTTC. This encodes CASSLGIPLAGGFGEQFF.

This clonotype has ten or more counts. The chain employs TRBV7-8 and TRBJ2-2, with 12 bases fitting TRBD2. Trimming took 4 bases from V and 1 from J; bases not matched to a gene: 7. Germline-derived CDR1 and CDR2 are SGHVS and FQNEAQ. This CDR3 is built from 18 residues. CDR3 coding DNA: TGTGCCAGCAGCTCTTCGACTAGCGGGGGATTGAACACCGGGGAGCTGTTTTTT. Encoded protein: CASSSSTSGGLNTGELFF.

V gene TRBV5-4 combines with J gene TRBJ2-2, with 9 bases aligning to TRBD2. From germline, CDR1 is SGHNT and CDR2 YYREEE (reference sequence). The CDR3 sequence is 17 residues long. V was pared by 4 bases and J by 0 bases, with 7 bases of the junction left unmatched. The CDR3 DNA reads as TGTGCCAGCAGCCGGGATAGCGGGAGAGCGAACACCGGGGAGCTGTTTTTT. It codes for CASSRDSGRANTGELFF. Full variable domain (outside the CDR3, taken from reference TRBV5-4 and TRBJ2-2): ETGVTQSPTHLIKTRGQQVTLRCSSQSGHNTVSWYQQALGQGPQFIFQYYREEENGRGNFPPRFSGLQFPNYSSELNVNALELDDSALYLCASSRDSGRANTGELFFGEGSRLTVL.

This clonotype was detected a few times. This rearrangement joins TRBV7-9 to TRBJ1-2; D may be TRBD1 (5 bases). The germline gives CDR1 SEHNR, CDR2 FQNEAQ (reference sequence). The CDR3 is 18 amino acids. V lost 1 base to trimming and J lost 4 bases, with 22 bases between them. CDR3 protein: CASSLGSGTNLRIYGYTF. In nucleotides, the CDR3 is TGTGCCAGCAGCTTAGGCTCAGGGACGAACCTTCGGATCTATGGCTACACCTTC. The full variable domain, completed using reference TRBV7-9 and TRBJ1-2, is DTGVSQNPRHKITKRGQNVTFRCDPISEHNRLYWYRQTLGQGPEFLTYFQNEAQLEKSRLLSDRFSAERPKGSFSTLEIQRTEQGDSAMYLCASSLGSGTNLRIYGYTFGSGTRLTVV.

Only a few counts were recorded for this clonotype. The J gene is TRBJ2-7, the V gene TRBV7-2; no clear D. The V and J ends lost 5 bases and 7 bases respectively, with 12 bases between them. This CDR3 is 12 amino acids long. Germline CDR1 SGHTA, CDR2 FQGNSA. CDR3 sequence (DNA): TGTGCCAGCAGCCCCGCGGTGGGGGAGCAGTACTTC. Its protein is CASSPAVGEQYF.

The CDR3 DNA reads as TGTGCCAGCAGCCACTCACAGAGCTCCTACGAGCAGTACGTC. It yields the protein CASSHSQSSYEQYV. The chain employs TRBV7-2 and TRBJ2-7; no firm D call. V shed 5 bases and J shed 0 bases, with 11 bases lying between them. The CDR3 loop spans 14 amino acids. Germline V gene sequence: CDR1 SGHTA, CDR2 FQGNSA.

The genes are TRBV7-2 and TRBJ2-7, with TRBD1 identical over 8 bases. Trimming removed 4 bases from V and 0 bases from J; junction bases left unmatched: 8. The germline CDR1 and CDR2 sequences are SGHTA and FQGNSA. This CDR3 contains 16 residues. The CDR3 spells CASSSDRGPFSYEQYF. The DNA for the CDR3 is TGTGCCAGCAGCTCCGACAGGGGCCCCTTCTCCTACGAGCAGTACTTC.

This clonotype was observed a few times. This rearrangement joins TRBV15 to TRBJ1-5; D not certain. The CDR3 is 15 residues long. From germline, CDR1 is LNHNV and CDR2 YYDKDF (reference sequence). The V and J ends lost 0 bases and 4 bases respectively, with 10 bases between them. The CDR3 sequence is CATSRDRAANQPQHF. The CDR3 DNA follows: TGTGCCACCAGCAGAGATCGGGCAGCTAATCAGCCCCAGCATTTT.

This clonotype was seen more than once but under ten times. The chain carries TRBV4-3 and TRBJ2-7, with 8 bases that match TRBD2. CDR1 and CDR2 (germline): LGHNA, YSLEER. V was pared by 0 bases and J by 9 bases, with 10 bases of the junction left unmatched. This CDR3 contains 15 residues. The CDR3 region is CASSQEGSGSNVQYF. CDR3 bases: TGCGCCAGCAGCCAAGAAGGGAGCGGGAGTAACGTGCAGTACTTC.

This clonotype was observed a few times. The V gene is TRBV25-1, the J gene TRBJ2-1, with D possibly being TRBD2 (6 bases). CDR3 length equals 16 residues. CDR1 is MGHDK, CDR2 SYGVNS, per germline. Trimming cost V 1 base and J 0 bases, with 10 bases left between them. CDR3 in DNA: TGTGCCAGCAGTGAATCAACCGGGAGCTCCTACAATGAGCAGTTCTTC. This sequence encodes CASSESTGSSYNEQFF.

This chain links TRBV19 with TRBJ2-1; 7 nucleotides match TRBD2. From germline, CDR1 is LNHDA and CDR2 SQIVND (reference sequence). This CDR3 contains 15 residues. Unmatched junction bases numbered 8, after V lost 2 bases and J lost 7 bases. CDR3 amino acids: CASSIWGRAGNEQFF. CDR3 sequence (DNA): TGTGCCAGTAGTATATGGGGGAGGGCCGGTAATGAGCAGTTCTTC.